The 8 T cell receptor beta chains reported below all come from one sample, sequenced in a study of early T cells in non-severe SARS-CoV-2 infection. TCRdb re-called the 5' RACE reads through MiXCR, storing one row per CDR3 protein. The data contain about 90,000 distinct CDR3 sequences, about an eighth of them singletons. The starting material was whole blood, obtained at baseline. The receptors were gathered from an adult who was a healthcare worker with PCR-confirmed SARS-CoV-2 infection or an uninfected control (not recorded which).

This sequence joins TRBV28 and TRBJ2-4; D unclear. CDR3 length equals 12 residues. V shed 7 bases and J shed 6 bases, with 10 bases lying between them. CDR1 and CDR2 (germline): MDHEN, SYDVKM. The CDR3 reads CASNWGGNIQYF. As DNA, the CDR3 is TGTGCCAGCAATTGGGGTGGAAACATTCAGTACTTC.

The chain carries TRBV30 and TRBJ2-7; D call uncertain. Germline loops: CDR1 GTSNPN, CDR2 SVGIG (reference sequence). The CDR3 covers 13 residues. The CDR3: CASIAPRAYEQYF. DNA of the CDR3: TGTGCTTCCATCGCCCCCCGGGCCTACGAGCAGTACTTC. Filled out from reference TRBV30 and TRBJ2-7, the complete variable domain reads SQTIHQWPATLVQPVGSPLSLECTVEGTSNPNLYWYRQAAGRGLQLLFYSVGIGQISSEVPQNLSASRPQDRQFILSSKKLLLSDSGFYLCASIAPRAYEQYFGPGTRLTVT.

There are a few counts of this clonotype. The chain combines TRBV12-3 or TRBV12-4 with TRBJ2-2; D perhaps matches TRBD2 (6 bases). V lost 0 bases and J 6 bases, leaving 11 bases between the germline ends. The CDR3 is 15 amino acids. The CDR3 DNA is TGTGCCAGCAGTTTAGCGGGAGGCATAGCCGGGGAGCTGTTTTTT. Protein: CASSLAGGIAGELFF.

The V and J genes are TRBV4-1 and TRBJ2-1, with TRBD2 identical over 10 bases. The CDR3 totals 19 residues. V was pared by 6 bases and J by 9 bases, with 23 bases of the junction left unmatched. Germline lookup yields CDR1 MGHRA and CDR2 YSYEKL. CDR3 nucleotides: TGCGCCAGCAGTAAGGTGAGGCAGGTCGGGCTAGCGGGAGCCGGTGAGCAGTTCTTC. Its translation is CASSKVRQVGLAGAGEQFF.

V usage is TRBV9 and J usage is TRBJ1-5; D is unclear. CDR3 size: 14 residues. Deletions cut 0 bases from V and 6 bases from J, with 10 bases between. The germline gives CDR1 SGDLS, CDR2 YYNGEE. The CDR3: CASSVGGRGQPQHF. The CDR3 nucleotides read TGTGCCAGCAGCGTAGGTGGCCGAGGTCAGCCCCAGCATTTT. The variable domain in full, with the rest retrieved from reference TRBV9 and TRBJ1-5, is DSGVTQTPKHLITATGQRVTLRCSPRSGDLSVYWYQQSLDQGLQFLIQYYNGEERAKGNILERFSAQQFPDLHSELNLSSLELGDSALYFCASSVGGRGQPQHFGDGTRLSIL.

This clonotype was picked up many times. This chain joins TRBV12-3 or TRBV12-4 and TRBJ2-5, with D uncertain. The germline V and J ends were trimmed by 1 base and 0 bases, with 6 bases remaining between them. There are 14 residues in the CDR3. The CDR3 nucleotides read TGTGCCAGCAGTTTAGTTGAAAACCAAGAGACCCAGTACTTC. Translation: CASSLVENQETQYF.

This chain uses TRBV28 with TRBJ1-1, with D possibly TRBD1 on 6 matching bases. The CDR3 runs 14 residues. V lost 3 bases and J lost 1, with 9 bases in between. Looked up from germline, CDR1 is MDHEN and CDR2 is SYDVKM. The CDR3, as DNA: TGTGCCAGCAGTTTCCCCAGGGGGAACACTGAAGCTTTCTTT. Translation: CASSFPRGNTEAFF.

This clonotype was seen a few times. The chain joins TRBV7-6 to TRBJ2-7, with TRBD2 matching over 7 bases. CDR3 size: 14 residues. Losses at the gene ends were 7 bases for V and 6 bases for J; bases not matched to a gene: 12. Germline CDR1 SGHVS, CDR2 FNYEAQ. CDR3 loop: CASTLGEGWSEQYF. The CDR3, as DNA: TGTGCCAGCACCCTTGGGGAGGGTTGGTCCGAGCAGTACTTC.